A selection of T cell receptor beta chains follows, all from one sample in a study of blood T cell repertoires in COVID-19. Some clones are missing from TCRdb's copy, which holds only in-frame ones; the method was immunoSEQ multiplex PCR. This sample has 200,000 to 250,000 clones, with just over 85% found just once. The sequenced sample was PBMCs or T cells enriched from blood (not recorded which). The receptor set was obtained from a woman in her forties or fifties with acute COVID-19. The CDR3 runs from the conserved cysteine through the conserved F or W. The D gene is left open where the match is weak. Only part of the rows carry a size: once, few, many, or a class if the clone is expanded.

V gene,CDR3 length,D gene,clone size,J gene,CDR3 DNA,CDR3 protein
TRBV4-3,16,-,-,TRBJ1-4,TGCGCCAGCAGCCAAGATGGCAGGGATACTAATGAAAAACTGTTTTTT,CASSQDGRDTNEKLFF
TRBV30,12,-,-,TRBJ1-2,TGTGCCTGGAGTTTGGGGCGCAGGGGCTACACCTTC,CAWSLGRRGYTF
TRBV5-1,12,-,-,TRBJ1-2,TGCGCCAGCAGCTACGACAGCTATGGCTACACCTTC,CASSYDSYGYTF
TRBV28,18,TRBD1,-,TRBJ2-7,TGTGCCAGCAGTTCCCTACGGTTATGGGACAGGCGCTCCTACGAGCAGTACTTC,CASSSLRLWDRRSYEQYF
TRBV18,16,TRBD1,-,TRBJ2-1,TGTGCCAGCTCACCGGGACAGGGCATCTCCTACAATGAGCAGTTCTTC,CASSPGQGISYNEQFF
TRBV6-2/TRBV6-3,12,-,-,TRBJ2-1,TGTGCCAGCAGTTACAGGGGAAAGGAGCAGTTCTTC,CASSYRGKEQFF
TRBV4-2,15,-,-,TRBJ2-5,TGTGCCAGCAGCCAAGCGGGTCTAGCAGAAGAGACCCAGTACTTC,CASSQAGLAEETQYF
TRBV5-1,15,TRBD2,-,TRBJ2-1,TGCGCCAGCACTGATAGCGGGAGCTCCTACAATGAGCAGTTCTTC,CASTDSGSSYNEQFF
TRBV5-5,16,TRBD2,-,TRBJ2-7,TGTGCCAGCAGCCACCGAACTAGCGGGAGGACTGACGAGCAGTACTTC,CASSHRTSGRTDEQYF
TRBV6-5,14,TRBD1,-,TRBJ2-4,TGTGCCAGCAGTTACTCCCAGGGGGCAACCATTCAGTACTTC,CASSYSQGATIQYF
TRBV10-2,13,-,-,TRBJ1-4,TGCGCCAGCAGTCCGCGGGGGAATGAAAAACTGTTTTTT,CASSPRGNEKLFF
TRBV11-3,13,-,-,TRBJ2-1,TGTGCCAGCAGCGGGGGGAGGAGAGATGAGCAGTTCTTC,CASSGGRRDEQFF
TRBV5-6,16,-,-,TRBJ1-5,TGTGCCAGCAGCCTCTTGGCAGGGAATAGCAATCAGCCCCAGCATTTT,CASSLLAGNSNQPQHF
TRBV5-1,14,-,-,TRBJ1-6,TGCGCCAGCAGCTTGTCCACAGATAATTCACCCCTCCACTTT,CASSLSTDNSPLHF
TRBV7-2,16,-,once,TRBJ1-1,TGTGCCAGCAGCTTAACCCGAACCTATATGAACACTGAAGCTTTCTTT,CASSLTRTYMNTEAFF
TRBV28,16,TRBD2,once,TRBJ2-1,TGTGCCAGCAGTTCCCCTAGCGGGAGGGCCGGTAATGAGCAGTTCTTC,CASSSPSGRAGNEQFF
TRBV9,17,TRBD1,-,TRBJ1-2,TGTGCCAGCAGCGTAGGAGGGACAGGGGGCTCTTTCTATGGCTACACCTTC,CASSVGGTGGSFYGYTF
TRBV27,17,TRBD2,-,TRBJ2-1,TGTGCCAGCAGTTGGGGGGGAGGCGGGAGGGCTGCTAATGAGCAGTTCTTC,CASSWGGGGRAANEQFF
TRBV29-1,15,-,-,TRBJ1-6,TGCAGCGTCCCGAGGGGGAGCTCCTATAATTCACCCCTCCACTTT,CSVPRGSSYNSPLHF
TRBV7-9,15,-,-,TRBJ1-5,TGTGCCAGCAGCCCAAGTACAGGGTTTGATCAGCCCCAGCATTTT,CASSPSTGFDQPQHF
TRBV5-8,13,-,-,TRBJ2-7,TGTGCCAGCAGCTTGGGACAGGTCGACGAGCAGTACTTC,CASSLGQVDEQYF
TRBV5-1,17,TRBD2,-,TRBJ2-1,TGCGCCAGCAGCACACTAGCCTCTAGCGGGGCCTACAATGAGCAGTTCTTC,CASSTLASSGAYNEQFF
TRBV9,15,TRBD1,once,TRBJ1-3,TGTGCCAGCAGCGGCACAGGGGGCTCTGGAAACACCATATATTTT,CASSGTGGSGNTIYF
TRBV5-1,15,TRBD2,-,TRBJ2-1,TGCGCCAGCAGCTTGAGTGGGAGGGCCCCCAATGAGCAGTTCTTC,CASSLSGRAPNEQFF
TRBV9,15,-,-,TRBJ2-5,TGTGCCAGCAGCGAATGGTCCGGGAGCAAAGAGACCCAGTACTTC,CASSEWSGSKETQYF
TRBV6-5,16,-,-,TRBJ2-1,TGTGCCAGCAGTTCGAACCATCTTAGCTCCTACAATGAGCAGTTCTTC,CASSSNHLSSYNEQFF
TRBV7-9,17,TRBD1,few,TRBJ1-2,TGTGCCAGCAGCCGGAACAGGGGTTTAATTCTCAACTATGGCTACACCTTC,CASSRNRGLILNYGYTF
TRBV2,14,TRBD1,-,TRBJ1-1,TGTGCCAGCAGCGCGGACAGGGGGGACACTGAAGCTTTCTTT,CASSADRGDTEAFF
TRBV13,14,-,-,TRBJ2-5,TGTGCCAGCAGCTTAGTGGGCTTCCAAGAGACCCAGTACTTC,CASSLVGFQETQYF
TRBV27,14,TRBD1,-,TRBJ2-7,TGTGCCAGCAGTTTATCGGGACAGAGCTACGAGCAGTACTTC,CASSLSGQSYEQYF
TRBV28,16,-,-,TRBJ1-3,TGTGCCAGCAGAGGACAAGGAGCCAACTCTGGAAACACCATATATTTT,CASRGQGANSGNTIYF
TRBV28,15,-,once,TRBJ1-5,TGTGTCAGCAGTTTTTGGGGGGTTAGCAATCAGCCCCAGCATTTT,CVSSFWGVSNQPQHF
TRBV5-4,16,-,-,TRBJ2-5,TGTGCCAGCAGCTTGGGGGCCAGGGGCCTCCAAGAGACCCAGTACTTC,CASSLGARGLQETQYF
TRBV18,14,TRBD1,-,TRBJ1-2,TGTGCCAGCTCACCGGGACAGGAGGAATATGGCTACACCTTC,CASSPGQEEYGYTF
TRBV5-4,15,TRBD1,-,TRBJ2-3,TGTGCCAGCAGCCCGGGACAGACGCTCACAGATACGCAGTATTTT,CASSPGQTLTDTQYF
TRBV12-1,18,-,-,TRBJ1-3,TGTGCCAGCAGCACCCCTGCGACAGGGGGCGACTCTGGAAACACCATATATTTT,CASSTPATGGDSGNTIYF
TRBV30,14,TRBD1,-,TRBJ2-1,TGTGCCTGGAGTGTAATAGCAGGGGGCGGTGAGCAGTTCTTC,CAWSVIAGGGEQFF
TRBV14,13,-,-,TRBJ2-7,TGTGCCAGCAGCCAAGAAAGGCAGGTAGAGCAGTACTTC,CASSQERQVEQYF
TRBV13,14,TRBD1,-,TRBJ1-2,TGTGCCAGCAGCTTAGGGACAGGGGACCATGGCTACACCTTC,CASSLGTGDHGYTF
TRBV15,17,TRBD2,many,TRBJ2-1,TGTGCCACCAGCAGAGATGGGGCGGGAGGAGGCTACAATGAGCAGTTCTTC,CATSRDGAGGGYNEQFF
TRBV4-1,13,-,-,TRBJ2-7,TGCGCCAGCAGCCAATGGGACTTGGGTGAGCAGTACTTC,CASSQWDLGEQYF
TRBV27,13,TRBD1,-,TRBJ2-7,TGTGCCAGCAGCCTGGGACAGCGTTACGAGCAGTACTTC,CASSLGQRYEQYF
TRBV12-3/TRBV12-4,12,-,-,TRBJ1-1,TGTGCCAGCAGGTTCAGGAACACTGAAGCTTTCTTT,CASRFRNTEAFF
TRBV6-6,16,TRBD1,-,TRBJ1-4,TGTGCCAGCAGTTACGGCGCACAGGGGTATGGTGAAAAACTGTTTTTT,CASSYGAQGYGEKLFF
TRBV19,14,-,-,TRBJ2-7,TGTGCCAGTAGTCAGTCAGGCAACTCCTACGAGCAGTACTTC,CASSQSGNSYEQYF
TRBV11-2,15,TRBD1,-,TRBJ2-7,TGTGCCAGCAGCTTAGAGACAGGGTTATCCTACGAGCAGTACTTC,CASSLETGLSYEQYF
TRBV19,15,-,-,TRBJ1-5,TGTGCCACTGCGTGGGACATCAATAGCAATCAGCCCCAGCATTTT,CATAWDINSNQPQHF
TRBV28,17,-,-,TRBJ2-5,TGTGCCAGCAGTTTATTCCCCCCCAGGGCCCTACAAGAGACCCAGTACTTC,CASSLFPPRALQETQYF
TRBV28,15,-,-,TRBJ1-5,TGTGCCAGCGGGGGGGCAGGGTTAGGCAATCAGCCCCAGCATTTT,CASGGAGLGNQPQHF
TRBV6-5,15,TRBD1,few,TRBJ1-1,TGTGCCAGCAGGACAGGGGCCTACTTGAACACTGAAGCTTTCTTT,CASRTGAYLNTEAFF
TRBV7-3,15,TRBD1,-,TRBJ1-4,TGTGCCAGCAGCTCCCCGGACAGGGTTAATGAAAAACTGTTTTTT,CASSSPDRVNEKLFF
TRBV28,16,TRBD1,-,TRBJ2-7,TGTGCCAGCAGTTTATTTTGGGACAGGGCTGCCTACGAGCAGTACTTC,CASSLFWDRAAYEQYF
TRBV28,15,-,-,TRBJ2-3,TGTGCCAGCAGTTTATCAGACACATTCACAGATACGCAGTATTTT,CASSLSDTFTDTQYF
TRBV6-5,15,-,-,TRBJ1-1,TGTGCCAGCAGTACCTCACTCGGACAGAACACTGAAGCTTTCTTT,CASSTSLGQNTEAFF
TRBV12-3/TRBV12-4,12,TRBD1,-,TRBJ1-2,TGTGCCAGCAGCCTACAGGGGGCTAGCTACACCTTC,CASSLQGASYTF
TRBV6-4,13,TRBD2,-,TRBJ2-7,TGTGCCAGCAGGCCCGGGACTAGCGGGGTGCTGTACTTC,CASRPGTSGVLYF
TRBV14,16,-,-,TRBJ2-1,TGTGCCAGCAGCAGCCCCGGGTTAGCGGCGGACAATGAGCAGTTCTTC,CASSSPGLAADNEQFF
TRBV2,15,-,-,TRBJ2-7,TGTGCCAGCAGTGAAGCTTACCCCAGTCAATACGAGCAGTACTTC,CASSEAYPSQYEQYF
TRBV27,16,-,once,TRBJ1-6,TGTGCCAGCACCACTAGAACTATGGGACTTAATTCACCCCTCCACTTT,CASTTRTMGLNSPLHF